One sample yielded the 11 T cell receptor beta chains listed below, sequenced in a study of cytomegalovirus exposure and HLA in healthy donors. In the PCR, 60 Vbeta and 13 Jbeta primers were used. Measured with immunoSEQ multiplex PCR; TCRdb has only the in-frame clones, and not every one. The data contain 100,000 or so clones, around 79% of them singletons. The material sequenced was PBMCs. All receptors derive from a middle-aged woman in good health and CMV-seronegative.

A remark on this clone: Other DNA sequences in the sample encode the same CDR3. The V call is TRBV28, the J call TRBJ1-4; 8 bases are shared with TRBD1. The CDR3 is 12 residues long. Germline assignment: CDR1 MDHEN and CDR2 SYDVKM. The J segment lost 8 bases and the V segment lost 6 bases, leaving 2 bases of the junction unmatched. The CDR3 loop is CASRDRVEKLFF. DNA for the CDR3: TGTGCCAGCAGGGACAGGGTCGAAAAACTGTTTTTT.

This sequence joins TRBV5-6 and TRBJ2-6, with 16 bases lining up with TRBD2. This CDR3 spans 18 amino acids. V shed 3 bases and J 4 bases; nucleotides not matched to a gene: 4. Germline CDR1 is SGHDT and CDR2 is YYEEEE. The chain's CDR3 is CASSSGLAGGPGANVLTF. The CDR3 coding sequence is TGTGCCAGCAGCTCGGGACTAGCGGGAGGGCCCGGGGCCAACGTCCTGACTTTC.

The rearrangement joins TRBV2 to TRBJ2-2, with TRBD1 matching 8 bases. V lost 7 bases and J lost 6; bases outside the gene matches: 10. Germline CDR1 and CDR2: SNHLY and FYNNEI. The CDR3 length is 15 residues. As DNA, the CDR3 is TGTGCCAGCACAAGGGATACAGGGGGTGCCGGGGAGCTGTTTTTT. Residues: CASTRDTGGAGELFF.

The chain recombines TRBV7-9 with TRBJ2-1; TRBD1 aligns across 7 bases. The CDR3 is 14 amino acids. Germline-derived CDR1 and CDR2 are SEHNR and FQNEAQ (reference sequence). The ends lost 2 bases at V and 4 bases at J; junction bases unmatched: 2. CDR3 nucleotides: TGTGCCAGCAGCTTAACGGGACAGTACAATGAGCAGTTCTTC. It codes for CASSLTGQYNEQFF.

The gene calls are TRBV5-4 and TRBJ1-6; 7 nucleotides agree with TRBD1. Germline V gives CDR1 SGHNT, CDR2 YYREEE (reference sequence). This CDR3 is built from 15 residues. J lost 9 bases, V lost 0 bases, and 6 bases had no gene match. CDR3 amino acids: CASSLDGAGGSPLHF. DNA of the CDR3: TGTGCCAGCAGCTTGGATGGGGCAGGGGGTTCACCCCTCCACTTT.

The V and J genes are TRBV19 and TRBJ1-5; maybe TRBD1 (6 bases). Deletions cut 2 bases from V and 5 bases from J, with 10 bases between. This CDR3 has 14 amino acids. Looked up from germline, CDR1 is LNHDA and CDR2 is SQIVND (reference sequence). CDR3 DNA: TGTGCCAGTAGTATACCGGGGGGCGATCAGCCCCAGCATTTT. Its translation is CASSIPGGDQPQHF. The full variable domain, its missing parts supplied by reference TRBV19 and TRBJ1-5, is DGGITQSPKYLFRKEGQNVTLSCEQNLNHDAMYWYRQDPGQGLRLIYYSQIVNDFQKGDIAEGYSVSREKKESFPLTVTSAQKNPTAFYLCASSIPGGDQPQHFGDGTRLSIL.

This rearrangement joins TRBV7-9 to TRBJ2-4; D may be TRBD1 (6 bases). This CDR3 comprises 16 residues. Trimming cost V 1 base and J 0 bases, with 10 bases left between them. Germline lookup yields CDR1 SEHNR and CDR2 FQNEAQ (reference sequence). Here the CDR3 reads CASSLGAGVAKNIQYF. CDR3 nucleotides: TGTGCCAGCAGCTTAGGGGCAGGGGTAGCCAAAAACATTCAGTACTTC. The variable domain in full, with the rest retrieved from reference TRBV7-9 and TRBJ2-4, is DTGVSQNPRHKITKRGQNVTFRCDPISEHNRLYWYRQTLGQGPEFLTYFQNEAQLEKSRLLSDRFSAERPKGSFSTLEIQRTEQGDSAMYLCASSLGAGVAKNIQYFGAGTRLSVL.

The chain recombines TRBV27 with TRBJ1-5; 9 bases are shared with TRBD1. V was clipped by 2 bases and J by 2 bases; unmatched bases: 1. The CDR3 extends over 15 amino acids. Germline CDR1 MNHEY, CDR2 SMNVEV (reference sequence). The CDR3 sequence is CASSLGQGRNQPQHF. CDR3 DNA: TGTGCCAGCAGTTTAGGACAGGGGCGCAATCAGCCCCAGCATTTT.

This clone has more than one count but fewer than ten. The J gene is TRBJ2-7, the V gene TRBV4-1; D is perhaps TRBD1 (6 bases). The CDR3 runs to 14 residues. Per the germline V gene, CDR1 is MGHRA and CDR2 is YSYEKL. V was clipped by 1 base and J by 3 bases, with 10 bases between them. The CDR3: CASSQVGRGYEQYF. CDR3 nucleotides: TGCGCCAGCAGCCAAGTCGGCAGGGGCTACGAGCAGTACTTC.

V and J are TRBV4-1 and TRBJ1-1; D may be TRBD1 (5 bases). V lost 5 bases to trimming and J lost 5 bases, with 12 bases between them. Per germline, CDR1 MGHRA and CDR2 YSYEKL. The CDR3 contains 13 residues. CDR3 in amino acids: CASSGAVGTEAFF. CDR3 DNA sequence: TGCGCCAGCAGCGGGGCAGTGGGGACTGAAGCTTTCTTT.

This clone showed up just once. This rearrangement joins TRBV5-6 to TRBJ2-3; perhaps TRBD2 as D (5 bases). Germline CDR1 SGHDT, CDR2 YYEEEE. V lost 7 bases and J lost 0, with 15 bases in between. CDR3 length equals 15 residues. The CDR3 protein is CASRLRPGSTDTQYF. CDR3 bases: TGTGCCAGCCGACTTAGACCGGGGAGCACAGATACGCAGTATTTT.